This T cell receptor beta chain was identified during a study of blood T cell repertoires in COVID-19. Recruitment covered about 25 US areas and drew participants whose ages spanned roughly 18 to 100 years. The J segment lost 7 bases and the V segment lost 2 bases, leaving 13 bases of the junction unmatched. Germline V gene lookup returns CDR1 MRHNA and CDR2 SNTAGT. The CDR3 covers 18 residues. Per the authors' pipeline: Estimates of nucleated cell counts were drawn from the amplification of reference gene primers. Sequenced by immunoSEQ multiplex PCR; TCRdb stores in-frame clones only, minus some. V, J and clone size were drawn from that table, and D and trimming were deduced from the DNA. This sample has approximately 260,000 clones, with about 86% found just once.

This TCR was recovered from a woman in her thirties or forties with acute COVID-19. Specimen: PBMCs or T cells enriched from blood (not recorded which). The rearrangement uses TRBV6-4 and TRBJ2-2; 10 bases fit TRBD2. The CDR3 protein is CASSDAFSSGSLVGELFF. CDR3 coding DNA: TGTGCCAGCAGTGACGCCTTTTCTAGCGGGAGTTTGGTCGGGGAGCTGTTTTTT.